This T cell receptor (beta chain) was captured in a study of blood T cells in healthy people across ages. Broader study findings: Naive CD4+ cell counts and diversity both ran higher in long-lived than in aged donors.

Next came a second PCR, run for roughly 7 to 12 cycles, which used a sample-barcoded 5' primer along with a J-beta primer mix. The authors tagged each cDNA molecule using a template-switch adaptor with 12 random nucleotides. The yield of each sample was at least 2.5 million CDR3-containing paired-end reads. MiXCR was run by TCRdb on the 5' RACE reads, yielding one entry per CDR3 protein. The profile covers just over 800,000 distinct CDR3 sequences, with around 68% appearing a single time and roughly a quarter taken by the ten largest. The V end lost 3 bases, the J end lost 4 bases, and 15 bases lay between the germline ends. The CDR3 is 15 residues long. Germline V gene data show CDR1 as SGHTA and CDR2 as FQGNSA. Concerning this clonotype itself: No antigen is known for it.

The rearrangement joins TRBV7-2 to TRBJ1-2; D is ambiguous. The sequenced material came from blood. The sequence came from a man younger than 45 in good health. CDR3 in amino acids: CASSLGHGSVYGYTF. The DNA of the CDR3 is TGTGCCAGCAGCTTGGGTCATGGGTCGGTCTATGGCTACACCTTC. The full variable domain, in which reference TRBV7-2 and TRBJ1-2 provide the parts outside the CDR3, is GAGVSQSPSNKVTEKGKDVELRCDPISGHTALYWYRQSLGQGLEFLIYFQGNSAPDKSGLPSDRFSAERTGGSVSTLTIQRTQQEDSAVYLCASSLGHGSVYGYTFGSGTRLTVV.